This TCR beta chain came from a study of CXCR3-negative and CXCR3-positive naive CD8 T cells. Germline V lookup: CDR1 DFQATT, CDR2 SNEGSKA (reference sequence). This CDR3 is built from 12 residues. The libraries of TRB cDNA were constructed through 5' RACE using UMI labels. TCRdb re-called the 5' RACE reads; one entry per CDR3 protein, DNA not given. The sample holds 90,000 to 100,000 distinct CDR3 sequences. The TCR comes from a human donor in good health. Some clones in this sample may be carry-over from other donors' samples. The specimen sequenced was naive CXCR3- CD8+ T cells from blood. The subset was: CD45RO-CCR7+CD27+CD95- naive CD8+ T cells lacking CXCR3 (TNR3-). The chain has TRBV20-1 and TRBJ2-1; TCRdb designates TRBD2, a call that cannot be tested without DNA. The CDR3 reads CSADSRGNEQFF.